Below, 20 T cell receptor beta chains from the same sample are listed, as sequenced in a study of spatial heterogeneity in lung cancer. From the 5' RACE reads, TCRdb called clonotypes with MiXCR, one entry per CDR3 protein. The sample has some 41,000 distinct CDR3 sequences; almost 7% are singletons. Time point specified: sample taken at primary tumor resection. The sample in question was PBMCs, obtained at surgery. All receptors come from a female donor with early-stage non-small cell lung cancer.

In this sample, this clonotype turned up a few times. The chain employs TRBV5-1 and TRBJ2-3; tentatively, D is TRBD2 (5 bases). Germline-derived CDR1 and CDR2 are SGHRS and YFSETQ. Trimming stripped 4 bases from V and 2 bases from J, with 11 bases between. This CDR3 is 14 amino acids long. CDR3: CASSRDRPTDTQYF. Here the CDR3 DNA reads TGCGCCAGCAGCCGGGATAGACCCACAGATACGCAGTATTTT.

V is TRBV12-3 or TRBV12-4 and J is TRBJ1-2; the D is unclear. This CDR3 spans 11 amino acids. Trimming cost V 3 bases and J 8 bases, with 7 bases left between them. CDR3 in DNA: TGTGCCAGCAGTTTTAGGGAAGGCTACACCTTC. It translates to CASSFREGYTF.

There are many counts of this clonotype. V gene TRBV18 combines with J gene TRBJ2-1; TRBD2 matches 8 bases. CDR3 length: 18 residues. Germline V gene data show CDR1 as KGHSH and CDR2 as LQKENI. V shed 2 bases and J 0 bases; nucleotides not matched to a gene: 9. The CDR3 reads CASSPRSGGLSSYNEQFF. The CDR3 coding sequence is TGTGCCAGCTCACCAAGGAGCGGGGGATTAAGCTCCTACAATGAGCAGTTCTTC.

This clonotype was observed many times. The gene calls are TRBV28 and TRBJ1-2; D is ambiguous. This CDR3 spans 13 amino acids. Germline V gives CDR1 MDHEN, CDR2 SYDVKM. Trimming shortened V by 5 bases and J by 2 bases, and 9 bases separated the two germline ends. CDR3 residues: CASSHDMNYGYTF. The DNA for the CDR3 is TGTGCCAGCAGTCACGACATGAACTATGGCTACACCTTC.

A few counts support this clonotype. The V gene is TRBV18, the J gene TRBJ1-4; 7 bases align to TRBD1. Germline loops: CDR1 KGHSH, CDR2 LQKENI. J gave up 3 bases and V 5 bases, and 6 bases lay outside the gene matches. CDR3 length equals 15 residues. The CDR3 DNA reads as TGTGCCAGCTCATCTTACAGGGGTTCTAATGAAAAACTGTTTTTT. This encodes CASSSYRGSNEKLFF.

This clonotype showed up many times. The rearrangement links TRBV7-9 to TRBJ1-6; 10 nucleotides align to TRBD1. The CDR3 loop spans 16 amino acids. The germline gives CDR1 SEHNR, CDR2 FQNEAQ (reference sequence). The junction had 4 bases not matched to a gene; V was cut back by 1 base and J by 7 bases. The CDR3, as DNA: TGTGCCAGCAGCTTAGAAAGGACAGGGGGGAATTCACCCCTCCACTTT. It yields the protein CASSLERTGGNSPLHF. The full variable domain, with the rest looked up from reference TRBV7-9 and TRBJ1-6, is DTGVSQNPRHKITKRGQNVTFRCDPISEHNRLYWYRQTLGQGPEFLTYFQNEAQLEKSRLLSDRFSAERPKGSFSTLEIQRTEQGDSAMYLCASSLERTGGNSPLHFGNGTRLTVT.

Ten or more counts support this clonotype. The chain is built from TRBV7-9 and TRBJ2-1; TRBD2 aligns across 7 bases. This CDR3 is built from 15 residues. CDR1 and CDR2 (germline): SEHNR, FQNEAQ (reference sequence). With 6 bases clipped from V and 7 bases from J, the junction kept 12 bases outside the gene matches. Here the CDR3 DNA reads TGTGCCAGCAGAATATGGACCGGGGGGAGGAATGAGCAGTTCTTC. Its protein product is CASRIWTGGRNEQFF.

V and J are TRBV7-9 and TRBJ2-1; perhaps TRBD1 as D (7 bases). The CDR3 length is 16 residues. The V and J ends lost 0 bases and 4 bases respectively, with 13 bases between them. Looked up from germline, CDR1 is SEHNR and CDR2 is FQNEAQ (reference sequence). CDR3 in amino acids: CASSLALTGRYNEQFF. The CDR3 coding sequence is TGTGCCAGCAGCTTAGCCTTGACAGGGAGGTACAATGAGCAGTTCTTC.

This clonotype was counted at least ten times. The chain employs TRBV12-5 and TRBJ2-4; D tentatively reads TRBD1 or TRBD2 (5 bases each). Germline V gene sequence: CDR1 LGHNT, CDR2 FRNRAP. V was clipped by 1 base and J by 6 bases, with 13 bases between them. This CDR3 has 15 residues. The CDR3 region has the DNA TGTGCTAGTGGTTTGGGGGACGCGTTAGGAAACATTCAGTACTTC. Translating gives CASGLGDALGNIQYF.

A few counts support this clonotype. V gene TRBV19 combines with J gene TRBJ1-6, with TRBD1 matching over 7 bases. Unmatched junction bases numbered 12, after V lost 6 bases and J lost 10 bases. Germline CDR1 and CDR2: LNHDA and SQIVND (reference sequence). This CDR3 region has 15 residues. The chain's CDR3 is CASRPFTGVESPLHF. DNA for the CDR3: TGTGCCAGTAGGCCCTTCACAGGGGTAGAGTCACCCCTCCACTTT. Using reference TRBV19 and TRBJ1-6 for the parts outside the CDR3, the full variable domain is DGGITQSPKYLFRKEGQNVTLSCEQNLNHDAMYWYRQDPGQGLRLIYYSQIVNDFQKGDIAEGYSVSREKKESFPLTVTSAQKNPTAFYLCASRPFTGVESPLHFGNGTRLTVT.

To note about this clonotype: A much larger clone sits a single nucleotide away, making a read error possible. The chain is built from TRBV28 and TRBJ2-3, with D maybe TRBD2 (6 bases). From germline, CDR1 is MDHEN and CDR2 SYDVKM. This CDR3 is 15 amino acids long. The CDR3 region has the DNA TGTGTCAGCAGAGCACCGGGACTCCTCACAGATACGCAGTATTTT. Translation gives CVSRAPGLLTDTQYF.

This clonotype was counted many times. This CDR3 reads CASSEIPLDNEQFF. DNA of the CDR3: TGTGCCAGCAGCGAGATCCCGCTAGACAATGAGCAGTTCTTC. The chain is built from TRBV7-9 and TRBJ2-1, with D unresolved. Germline-derived CDR1 and CDR2 are SEHNR and FQNEAQ (reference sequence). This CDR3 is 14 amino acids long. Trimming removed 5 bases from V and 5 bases from J, with 13 bases in between. The full variable domain, completed using reference TRBV7-9 and TRBJ2-1, is DTGVSQNPRHKITKRGQNVTFRCDPISEHNRLYWYRQTLGQGPEFLTYFQNEAQLEKSRLLSDRFSAERPKGSFSTLEIQRTEQGDSAMYLCASSEIPLDNEQFFGPGTRLTVL.

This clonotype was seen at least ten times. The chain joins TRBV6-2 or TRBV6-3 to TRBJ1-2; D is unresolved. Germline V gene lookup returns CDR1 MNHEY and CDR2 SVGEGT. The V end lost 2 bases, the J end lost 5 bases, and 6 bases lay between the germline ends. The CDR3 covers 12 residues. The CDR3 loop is CASSYGLYGYTF. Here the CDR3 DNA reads TGTGCCAGCAGTTACGGCCTATATGGCTACACCTTC.

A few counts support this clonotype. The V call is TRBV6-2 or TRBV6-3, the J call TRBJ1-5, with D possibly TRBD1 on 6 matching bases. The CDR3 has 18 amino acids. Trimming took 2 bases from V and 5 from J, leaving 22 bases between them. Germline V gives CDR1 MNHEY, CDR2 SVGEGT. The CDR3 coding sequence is TGTGCCAGCAGTTACCTGCAAACAGGGTTAGTTTTGGATCAGCCCCAGCATTTT. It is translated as CASSYLQTGLVLDQPQHF.

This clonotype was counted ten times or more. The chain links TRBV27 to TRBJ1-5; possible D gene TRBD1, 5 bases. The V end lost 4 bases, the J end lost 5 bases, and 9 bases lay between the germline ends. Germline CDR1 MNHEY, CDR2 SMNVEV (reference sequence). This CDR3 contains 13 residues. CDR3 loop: CASSWGRDQPQHF. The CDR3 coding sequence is TGTGCCAGCAGTTGGGGCAGGGATCAGCCCCAGCATTTT.

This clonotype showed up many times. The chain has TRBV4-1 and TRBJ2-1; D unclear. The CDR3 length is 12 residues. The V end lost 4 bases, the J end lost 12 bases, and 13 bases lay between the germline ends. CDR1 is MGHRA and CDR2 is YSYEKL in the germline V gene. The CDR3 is CASSLRTERQFF. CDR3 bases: TGCGCCAGCAGCCTGAGAACGGAGCGGCAGTTCTTC.

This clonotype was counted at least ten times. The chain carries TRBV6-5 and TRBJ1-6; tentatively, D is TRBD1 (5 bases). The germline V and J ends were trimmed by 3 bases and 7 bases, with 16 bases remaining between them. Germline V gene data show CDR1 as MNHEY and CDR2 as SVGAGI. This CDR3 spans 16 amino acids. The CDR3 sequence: CASSYGLQAVNSPLHF. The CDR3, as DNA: TGTGCCAGCAGTTATGGCTTACAGGCCGTGAATTCACCCCTCCACTTT.

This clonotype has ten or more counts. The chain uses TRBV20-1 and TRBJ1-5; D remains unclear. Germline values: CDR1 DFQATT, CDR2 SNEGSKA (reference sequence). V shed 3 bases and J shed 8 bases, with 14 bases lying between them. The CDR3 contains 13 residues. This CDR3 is CSASDRLREPQHF. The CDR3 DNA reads TGCAGTGCTAGCGATCGATTAAGGGAGCCCCAGCATTTT.

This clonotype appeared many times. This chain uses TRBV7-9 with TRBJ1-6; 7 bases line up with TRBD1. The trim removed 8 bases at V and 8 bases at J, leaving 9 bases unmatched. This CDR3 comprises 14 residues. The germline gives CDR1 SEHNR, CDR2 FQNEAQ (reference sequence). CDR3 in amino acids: CASGLQGTHSPLHF. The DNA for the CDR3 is TGTGCCAGCGGTCTACAGGGGACCCATTCACCCCTCCACTTT.

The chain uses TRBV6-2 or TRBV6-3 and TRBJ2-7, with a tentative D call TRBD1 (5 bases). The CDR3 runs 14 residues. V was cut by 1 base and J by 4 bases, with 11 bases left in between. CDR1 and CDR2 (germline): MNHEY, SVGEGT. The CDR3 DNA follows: TGTGCCAGCAGTTACTTGACAGTTTTATACGAGCAGTACTTC. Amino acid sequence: CASSYLTVLYEQYF.